This record concerns one T cell receptor beta chain sequence. This clone's antigen is unknown. Per-base qualities were not stored, and no clone one base away is much larger. Another Seattle source contributed samples from volunteer blood donors who had recovered from COVID-19. Each collaborating institution followed its own protocols to collect whole blood in K2EDTA tubes. Collaborator samples were shipped for TCRbeta analysis as frozen whole blood, isolated PBMCs, or DNA extracted from either sample type. The data derive from a study of blood T cell repertoires in COVID-19 (dated by TCRdb to the early 2020s). At the level of the whole study: Samples covering the acute and convalescent phases of COVID-19 were provided by collaborators in the United States, Italy and Spain. The prospective study material was composed of cDNA or gDNA derived from T cells, B-cell-depleted T cells, or PBMCs. The dataset comprised deeply sampled blood TCRbeta repertoires from subjects exposed to, actively infected with, or recovered from COVID-19. The repertoires were released in a freely available public database intended as a resource for research on the immune response to SARS-CoV-2. Samples came from the ongoing ImmuneRACE study (first 160 participants) plus 1,254 subjects from 6 global collaborators. Nearly every sample came with metadata listing a de-identified subject ID, COVID-19 status, age in years and sex. HLA class I and class II types, where available, came from metadata supplied by the sample provider rather than from assay-based typing. Findings and caveats that apply to the study as a whole: The quantity of clinical and demographic metadata differed by source and by participant and was supplied without curation.

The CDR3 holds 15 amino acids from the cysteine to the phenylalanine. The only DNA kept is the CDR3, 45 bases in frame from the first base. V lost 2 bases and J lost 4 bases, and the count of bases not matched to a germline gene is 6. Based on the germline V gene, the CDR1 and CDR2 sequences are SGHRS and YFSETQ. TCRbeta CDR3 regions were amplified from genomic DNA by means of the immunoSEQ Assay, a bias-controlled multiplex PCR. The original methods were these. The number of nucleated cells in each sample was estimated by amplification of reference gene primers within the assay. Sequence reads were collapsed and filtered to measure the absolute abundance of every unique TCRbeta CDR3 rearrangement. For each sample, productive Simpson clonality was calculated by taking the square root of Simpson's diversity index across productive rearrangements. Entries here come from immuneACCESS through TCRdb and include only in-frame sequences with V and J called. Some clones fail to appear in such tables; in the studies checked, an unresolved V gene covers under half of the shortfall, and the cause of the remainder is unknown. V, J and clone size derive from that table, while D and trimming were established from the DNA sequence. The table for this sample lists 310,000 or so clones; around 87% of them were counted only once. The ten top clones hold 2.2% of the sample.

Specimen: peripheral blood. The source of this sequence is a woman between 45 and 60 years old who had recovered from COVID-19. In this chain, TRBV5-1 is recombined with TRBJ2-1; TRBD1 agrees with 7 junctional bases. Here is the DNA: TGCGCCAGCAGCTTCGAGGGACAGATATACAATGAGCAGTTCTTC. Its product reads: CASSFEGQIYNEQFF.